The entry below describes one T cell receptor (beta chain). This sample is drawn from a study of blood T cell repertoires in COVID-19. Study-level information: PBMCs, B-cell-depleted T cells, or T cells provided the cDNA or gDNA that made up the material.

The V gene's germline CDR1 is SGHRS and CDR2 YFSETQ. This CDR3 spans 15 amino acids. The ends were cut back, 1 base at V and 4 bases at J, with 13 bases in the middle. Authors' data handling: Reference gene primer amplification gave nucleated cell count estimates. TCRdb keeps only in-frame clones here, not all; method: immunoSEQ multiplex PCR. V and J calls plus clone size are reproduced from that table; the DNA served to infer D and trimming. The top ten hold approximately 1.5% of the sample, which has under 250,000 clones, approximately 89% seen once. The sample taken for sequencing was peripheral blood. The source is a woman aged 55-69 years who had recovered from COVID-19. This chain connects TRBV5-1 to TRBJ2-3; TRBD2 might be the D (7 bases). The CDR3: CASSLRGAAADTQYF. In nucleotides, the CDR3 is TGCGCCAGCAGCTTGCGGGGGGCCGCCGCAGATACGCAGTATTTT.